Presented here are 27 T cell receptor beta chains from one specimen sequenced in a study of technical replicates of blood from a few donors. Assay: immunoSEQ multiplex PCR; the TCRdb copy retains only in-frame clones and omits some. The sample shows some 77,000 clones, 80% to 90% of them seen only once. Input material: PBMCs. The source is a human donor in good health. Some clones in this sample may be carry-over from other donors' samples.

This rearrangement joins TRBV7-9 to TRBJ2-3; D may be TRBD2 (7 bases). Germline CDR1 and CDR2: SEHNR and FQNEAQ (reference sequence). V lost 5 bases, J lost 1 base, and 13 bases lay in between. The CDR3 contains 15 residues. The CDR3 sequence is CASSGGAARTDTQYF. CDR3 DNA sequence: TGTGCCAGCAGCGGGGGGGCTGCTCGCACAGATACGCAGTATTTT.

This clone is a singleton in its sample. V and J are TRBV7-2 and TRBJ2-1; 10 bases line up with TRBD2. Germline V gives CDR1 SGHTA, CDR2 FQGNSA. The CDR3 has 12 residues. Unmatched junction bases numbered 2, after V lost 5 bases and J lost 10 bases. The CDR3 DNA is TGTGCCAGCAGCATGACTAGCGGGGAGCAGTTCTTC. Its translation is CASSMTSGEQFF.

This sequence joins TRBV27 and TRBJ2-1; TRBD2 might be the D (6 bases). The CDR3 is made up of 14 amino acids. Trimming left V 8 bases short and J 3 bases short, with 14 bases between. The germline V gene has CDR1 MNHEY and CDR2 SMNVEV (reference sequence). The CDR3 reads CASGGGGNYNEQFF. The CDR3, as DNA: TGTGCCAGCGGTGGTGGCGGGAACTACAATGAGCAGTTCTTC.

CDR3 protein: CASSQDIYGSGNTIYF. The CDR3 DNA reads TGCGCCAGCAGCCAAGATATATACGGTTCTGGAAACACCATATATTTT. This chain joins TRBV4-3 and TRBJ1-3; D uncertain. Trimming pared 0 bases from V and 1 base from J, leaving 10 bases between. This CDR3 region has 16 residues. In germline, CDR1 is LGHNA, CDR2 YSLEER.

The chain uses TRBV5-4 and TRBJ2-3; 8 bases line up with TRBD2. CDR1 is SGHNT, CDR2 YYREEE, per germline (reference sequence). With V trimmed by 5 bases and J by 4 bases, 6 bases remained unmatched. The CDR3 loop spans 14 amino acids. This chain's CDR3 is CASSSSGRPDTQYF. The CDR3 DNA follows: TGTGCCAGCAGTAGCAGCGGGAGACCAGATACGCAGTATTTT.

V and J are TRBV5-4 and TRBJ1-3; D call uncertain. The germline V gene has CDR1 SGHNT and CDR2 YYREEE (reference sequence). V dropped 5 bases and J dropped 2 bases, with 14 bases sitting between them. The CDR3 runs to 15 residues. CDR3 residues: CASSYSGSPGNTIYF. In DNA form, the CDR3 reads TGTGCCAGCAGTTACAGTGGATCACCTGGAAACACCATATATTTT. Variable domain in full (rest from reference TRBV5-4 and TRBJ1-3): ETGVTQSPTHLIKTRGQQVTLRCSSQSGHNTVSWYQQALGQGPQFIFQYYREEENGRGNFPPRFSGLQFPNYSSELNVNALELDDSALYLCASSYSGSPGNTIYFGEGSWLTVV.

The chain combines TRBV6-4 with TRBJ2-3; 10 bases are a match to TRBD2. Trimming took 8 bases from V and 3 from J; bases not matched to a gene: 2. Germline CDR1 and CDR2: MRHNA and SNTAGT. The CDR3 is made up of 13 amino acids. The DNA for the CDR3 is TGTGCCAGCTCGACTAGCGGGACAGATACGCAGTATTTT. Its translation: CASSTSGTDTQYF.

About this clone itself: The same CDR3 also results from other DNA sequences found in this sample. The chain carries TRBV5-1 and TRBJ2-1, with TRBD2 matching over 9 bases. The CDR3 is made up of 14 amino acids. Germline assignment: CDR1 SGHRS and CDR2 YFSETQ. The J segment lost 4 bases and the V segment lost 4 bases, leaving 3 bases of the junction unmatched. CDR3 amino acids: CASSGSGGYNEQFF. The CDR3 nucleotides are TGCGCCAGCAGCGGTAGCGGGGGTTACAATGAGCAGTTCTTC. Looking up the rest from reference TRBV5-1 and TRBJ2-1 gives the full variable domain: KAGVTQTPRYLIKTRGQQVTLSCSPISGHRSVSWYQQTPGQGLQFLFEYFSETQRNKGNFPGRFSGRQFSNSRSEMNVSTLELGDSALYLCASSGSGGYNEQFFGPGTRLTVL.

This clone was seen a few times. The chain couples TRBV18 to TRBJ1-6; 10 positions match TRBD1. The CDR3 is made up of 17 amino acids. In germline, CDR1 is KGHSH, CDR2 LQKENI. The V and J ends lost 5 bases and 0 bases, in that order; junction bases with no gene match: 4. Here the CDR3 DNA reads TGTGCCAGCTCATCGGGACAGGGGAGCTCCTATAATTCACCCCTCCACTTT. Protein product: CASSSGQGSSYNSPLHF.

This chain connects TRBV10-3 to TRBJ1-4, with D maybe TRBD1 (6 bases). Germline CDR1 reads ENHRY; CDR2 reads SYGVKD. CDR3 length equals 17 residues. The V end was cut by 2 bases, the J end by 5 bases, with 18 bases between. The CDR3 region has the DNA TGTGCCATCAGTGAGCAACTAACAGGGTCCGGGAATGAAAAACTGTTTTTT. This translates into CAISEQLTGSGNEKLFF.

The chain couples TRBV2 to TRBJ2-4, with a possible D match to TRBD1 (6 bases). Trimming pared 6 bases from V and 1 base from J, leaving 10 bases between. The CDR3 has 14 amino acids. Germline assignment: CDR1 SNHLY and CDR2 FYNNEI. CDR3 DNA: TGTGCCAGCAGGCCCGACAGGGCCAAAAACATTCAGTACTTC. This sequence encodes CASRPDRAKNIQYF.

The rearrangement joins TRBV4-2 to TRBJ2-7; 10 bases are shared with TRBD2. Germline V gene data show CDR1 as LGHNA and CDR2 as YNFKEQ. Trimming took 1 base from V and 2 from J; bases not matched to a gene: 8. The CDR3 runs to 17 residues. The chain's CDR3 is CASSQGLAGQDPYEQYF. CDR3 DNA sequence: TGTGCCAGCAGCCAAGGACTAGCGGGTCAAGATCCCTACGAGCAGTACTTC.

V is TRBV7-9 and J is TRBJ2-3; the D gene is possibly TRBD2 (5 bases). The V and J ends lost 8 bases and 4 bases respectively, with 19 bases between them. This CDR3 is built from 15 residues. Germline CDR1 SEHNR, CDR2 FQNEAQ (reference sequence). The CDR3 loop reads CASSAGGLASDTQYF. The CDR3 nucleotides are TGTGCCAGCTCTGCGGGCGGGTTGGCGTCAGATACGCAGTATTTT.

V gene TRBV27 combines with J gene TRBJ1-4; 9 bases agree with TRBD1. The ends lost 3 bases at V and 5 bases at J; junction bases unmatched: 4. Germline CDR1 MNHEY, CDR2 SMNVEV (reference sequence). The CDR3 has 15 residues. The CDR3 bases are TGTGCCAGCAGTTTCTGGACAGGGGAGAATGAAAAACTGTTTTTT. This gives the protein CASSFWTGENEKLFF.

The V gene is TRBV7-2, the J gene TRBJ2-1; TRBD1 matches at 8 bases. The V gene's germline CDR1 is SGHTA and CDR2 FQGNSA. Trimming took 4 bases from V and 8 from J; bases not matched to a gene: 19. This CDR3 spans 18 amino acids. The CDR3: CASSSPIGRQGLRDEQFF. CDR3 bases: TGTGCCAGCAGCTCCCCCATTGGGAGACAGGGGTTGAGAGATGAGCAGTTCTTC.

This clone was observed once. The chain has TRBV11-3 and TRBJ2-1; 10 positions match TRBD2. The junction had 9 bases not matched to a gene; V was cut back by 5 bases and J by 8 bases. The V gene's germline CDR1 is SGHNT and CDR2 YENEEA. This CDR3 contains 15 residues. For the CDR3, the DNA is TGTGCCAGCAGCGAGGGGCTAGCGGGAGTCCATGAGCAGTTCTTC. It encodes CASSEGLAGVHEQFF. The whole variable domain, filled in from reference TRBV11-3 and TRBJ2-1, reads EAGVVQSPRYKIIEKKQPVAFWCNPISGHNTLYWYLQNLGQGPELLIRYENEEAVDDSQLPKDRFSAERLKGVDSTLKIQPAELGDSAVYLCASSEGLAGVHEQFFGPGTRLTVL.

This clone is a singleton in its sample. This chain links TRBV6-1 with TRBJ2-3; TRBD2 aligns across 14 bases. Germline V gene data show CDR1 as MNHNS and CDR2 as SASEGT. CDR3 length: 15 residues. J lost 8 bases, V lost 6 bases, and 7 bases had no gene match. DNA of the CDR3: TGTGCCAGCAGCTCCGGGACTAGCGGGGGTAGTACGCAGTATTTT. This sequence encodes CASSSGTSGGSTQYF.

The chain couples TRBV29-1 to TRBJ2-5; D might be TRBD2 (5 bases). Germline CDR1 is SQVTM and CDR2 is ANQGSEA. Trimming cost V 6 bases and J 3 bases, with 8 bases left between them. This CDR3 has 11 residues. CDR3 amino acids: CSVTGKETQYF. CDR3 coding DNA: TGCAGCGTCACGGGGAAAGAGACCCAGTACTTC.

V is TRBV5-1 and J is TRBJ1-2; TRBD1 matches 8 bases. Looked up from germline, CDR1 is SGHRS and CDR2 is YFSETQ. The CDR3 extends over 15 amino acids. V lost 0 bases and J lost 8; bases outside the gene matches: 9. CDR3 region: CASSLAAQGAGGYTF. The CDR3 DNA follows: TGCGCCAGCAGCTTGGCCGCCCAGGGGGCAGGGGGCTACACCTTC.

The chain joins TRBV7-6 to TRBJ1-6, with D hard to call. CDR1 and CDR2 (germline): SGHVS, FNYEAQ. V lost 3 bases, J lost 5 bases, and 5 bases lay in between. CDR3 length equals 13 residues. Here the CDR3 DNA reads TGTGCCAGCAGCTTGAGAAATAATTCACCCCTCCACTTT. Its protein is CASSLRNNSPLHF.

This chain connects TRBV18 to TRBJ2-5; TRBD1 is a possible D gene (5 bases). The CDR3 is 15 amino acids. Trimming pared 3 bases from V and 1 base from J, leaving 12 bases between. Looked up from germline, CDR1 is KGHSH and CDR2 is LQKENI. The DNA of the CDR3 is TGTGCCAGCTCACCCCAGGGCAGCGCCCAAGAGACCCAGTACTTC. Encoded protein: CASSPQGSAQETQYF.

The gene calls are TRBV19 and TRBJ1-5, with 9 bases aligning to TRBD1. The CDR3 consists of 15 residues. After removal of 2 bases from V and 7 bases from J, the junction contained 6 bases not matched to a gene. From germline, CDR1 is LNHDA and CDR2 SQIVND (reference sequence). The CDR3 loop is CASSITRDRAQPQHF. Here the CDR3 DNA reads TGTGCCAGTAGTATAACCCGGGACAGGGCCCAGCCCCAGCATTTT.

This rearrangement joins TRBV6-1 to TRBJ1-2, with D tentatively TRBD1 (5 bases). CDR3 size: 13 residues. The germline V and J ends were trimmed by 6 bases and 8 bases, with 16 bases remaining between them. Looked up from germline, CDR1 is MNHNS and CDR2 is SASEGT. CDR3 amino acids: CASREIVSGGYTF. CDR3 coding DNA: TGTGCCAGCAGGGAAATTGTATCAGGGGGCTACACCTTC.

The chain uses TRBV15 and TRBJ1-6; D remains ambiguous. CDR1 and CDR2 from the germline V gene are LNHNV and YYDKDF (reference sequence). The CDR3 is made up of 13 amino acids. V gave up 5 bases and J gave up 9 bases, with 11 bases separating them. The CDR3: CATSLLRGSPLHF. In nucleotides, the CDR3 is TGTGCCACCAGCCTACTTCGAGGTTCACCCCTCCACTTT.

To note about this clone: The junction shows a germline mismatch at one end, possibly a read error. The V and J genes are TRBV7-9 and TRBJ1-1; no clear D gene. The CDR3 loop spans 14 amino acids. Germline loops: CDR1 SEHNR, CDR2 FQNEAQ (reference sequence). CDR3 residues: CASSRNRPYTEAFF. CDR3 bases: TGCGCCAGCAGCCGAAACAGACCCTACACTGAAGCTTTCTTT. Full variable domain (rest looked up from reference TRBV7-9 and TRBJ1-1): DTGVSQNPRHKITKRGQNVTFRCDPISEHNRLYWYRQTLGQGPEFLTYFQNEAQLEKSRLLSDRFSAERPKGSFSTLEIQRTEQGDSAMYLCASSRNRPYTEAFFGQGTRLTVV.

V is TRBV9 and J is TRBJ2-3, with 8 positions matching TRBD2. The CDR3 totals 16 residues. Per the germline V gene, CDR1 is SGDLS and CDR2 is YYNGEE. V lost 4 bases to trimming and J lost 0 bases; unmatched junction nucleotides: 7. The CDR3 here is CASSSRLAQSTDTQYF. Written as DNA, the CDR3 is TGTGCCAGCAGCTCTCGACTAGCGCAGAGCACAGATACGCAGTATTTT.

This clone has just one count. The J gene is TRBJ2-3, the V gene TRBV2; TRBD1 matches at 7 bases. The germline V gene has CDR1 SNHLY and CDR2 FYNNEI. The CDR3 loop spans 15 amino acids. Unmatched junction bases numbered 5, after V lost 3 bases and J lost 2 bases. As DNA, the CDR3 is TGTGCCAGCAGTGACTACAGGGGTATCACAGATACGCAGTATTTT. Translating it yields CASSDYRGITDTQYF.